Given below is one T cell receptor (beta chain) in context. Described treatment: oral pan-JAK inhibitor, 5-10 mg twice daily. Germline assignment: CDR1 SQVTM and CDR2 ANQGSEA. CDR3 size: 16 residues. Germline trimming cut 6 bases from V and 0 bases from J; bases unmatched to any gene: 11. The data derive from a study of CD8+ T cells in alopecia areata. cDNA serving as the sequencing template came from extracted, reverse transcribed RNA. Some clones are missing from TCRdb's copy, which holds only in-frame ones; the method was immunoSEQ multiplex PCR. The top ten clones hold more than 15% of a sample with some 150,000 clones, about 54% of them seen once.

The rearrangement joins TRBV29-1 to TRBJ2-3, with 8 bases lining up with TRBD1. The receptor's source is a human donor with alopecia areata. The starting material was CD4+ T cells sorted from blood, obtained at roughly week 58, from a patient treated with tofacitinib. The CDR3 loop reads CSVTGRRDRSTDTQYF. The DNA of the CDR3 is TGCAGCGTCACAGGGAGGCGGGACAGGAGCACAGATACGCAGTATTTT.